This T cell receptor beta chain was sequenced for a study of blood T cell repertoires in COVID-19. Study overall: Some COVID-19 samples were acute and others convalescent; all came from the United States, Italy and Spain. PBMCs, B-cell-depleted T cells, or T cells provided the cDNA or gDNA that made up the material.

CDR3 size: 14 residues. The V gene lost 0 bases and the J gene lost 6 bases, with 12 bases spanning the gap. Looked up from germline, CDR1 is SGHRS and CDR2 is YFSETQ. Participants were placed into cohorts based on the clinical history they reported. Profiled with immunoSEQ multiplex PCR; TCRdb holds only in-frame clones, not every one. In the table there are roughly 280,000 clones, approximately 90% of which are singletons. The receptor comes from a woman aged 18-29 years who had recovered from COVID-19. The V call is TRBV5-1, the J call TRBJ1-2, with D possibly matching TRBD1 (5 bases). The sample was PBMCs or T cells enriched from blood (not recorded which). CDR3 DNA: TGCGCCAGCAGCTTGGTGTTAGGGGCGAATGGCTACACCTTC. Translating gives CASSLVLGANGYTF.